The T cell receptor beta chain under discussion was sequenced for a study of T-cell reconstitution after alpha-beta-depleted transplantation in children. Notes on this clonotype: Its target is not known.

Unique molecular identifiers were incorporated into the prepared TCRbeta library. MiXCR, applied by TCRdb to the PCR reads, yields one record per CDR3 protein. The sample records fewer than 1 million distinct CDR3 sequences, under 20% being singletons. Whole-study findings and limits: Some patients' high day-60 TCRbeta diversity was attributed to recipient cells surviving conditioning.

The TCR was taken from a male patient under 18 who had a stem cell transplant for acute lymphoblastic leukemia, so the T cells may come from the graft donor. Sequencing used PBMCs, mostly from graft donor cells, obtained 360 days after TCRalphabeta/CD19-depleted stem cell transplant.

The DNA for the CDR3 is TGTGCCAGCAGGGGAGGAGCGGGAAGCTCCTACAATGAGCAGTTCTTC. Protein product: CASRGGAGSSYNEQFF. V is TRBV12-3 or TRBV12-4 and J is TRBJ2-1, with 7 bases identical to TRBD2. V lost 6 bases, J lost 0 bases, and 8 bases stayed unmatched. The CDR3 sequence is 16 residues long.